Below are 10 T cell receptor beta chains sequenced from a single sample in a study of T cells in Graves' hyperthyroidism and ophthalmopathy. The source material, RNA transcripts, was used to amplify TCR beta CDR3 regions. The HTBI primer set served for first-round RT-PCR of the TCR CDR3. TCRdb ran MiXCR on the multiplex PCR reads and lists one entry per CDR3 protein. The sample holds roughly 500,000 distinct CDR3 sequences, more than 45% seen once. Sequenced sample: peripheral blood or thyroid tissue (not recorded which). These receptors all come from an adult woman with Graves' disease, either hyperthyroidism or ophthalmopathy (not recorded which).

Ten or more counts support this clonotype. The chain links TRBV9 to TRBJ1-1; TRBD1 is a possible D gene (6 bases). This CDR3 spans 14 amino acids. The germline V gene has CDR1 SGDLS and CDR2 YYNGEE. V lost 3 bases and J lost 1, with 10 bases in between. CDR3 protein: CASSGWTENTEAFF. The CDR3 region has the DNA TGTGCCAGCAGCGGGTGGACAGAGAACACTGAAGCTTTCTTT.

V gene TRBV7-9 combines with J gene TRBJ2-3, with D tentatively TRBD1 (6 bases). Per germline, CDR1 SEHNR and CDR2 FQNEAQ (reference sequence). V lost 5 bases and J lost 2, with 17 bases in between. The CDR3 covers 16 residues. CDR3 sequence reads: CASSLWGGGHTDTQYF. The CDR3 DNA reads TGTGCCAGCAGCCTGTGGGGTGGGGGACACACAGATACGCAGTATTTT.

In regard to this clonotype: With a much larger clone just one base away, this may be a read error. The chain links TRBV28 to TRBJ2-6; D assignment may be TRBD1 or TRBD2 (5 bases each). The V gene's germline CDR1 is MDHEN and CDR2 SYDVKM. CDR3 length: 13 residues. The CDR3 bases are TGTGTCTCCCGGGGCGCTGGGGCCAACGCCCTGACTTTC. Protein product: CVSRGAGANALTF. The complete variable domain, with remaining parts taken from reference TRBV28 and TRBJ2-6, reads DVKVTQSSRYLVKRTGEKVFLECVQDMDHENMFWYRQDPGLGLRLIYFSYDVKMKEKGDIPEGYSVSREKKERFSLILESASTNQTSMYLCVSRGAGANALTFGAGSRLTVL.

The V call is TRBV11-2, the J call TRBJ2-2; TRBD1 agrees at 7 bases. The CDR3 extends over 15 amino acids. Germline trimming cut 5 bases from V and 3 bases from J; bases unmatched to any gene: 6. Germline V gene sequence: CDR1 SGHAT, CDR2 FQNNGV. Here the CDR3 reads CASSRDRVDTGELFF. The CDR3 DNA sequence: TGTGCCAGCAGCCGGGACAGAGTGGACACCGGGGAGCTGTTTTTT.

Points on this clonotype: This clone may be a read error of a much larger clone one base away. The V and J genes are TRBV28 and TRBJ2-3; either TRBD1 or TRBD2 may supply D (5 bases each). Trimming left V 5 bases short and J 7 bases short, with 13 bases between. The CDR3 covers 13 residues. Germline assignment: CDR1 MDHEN and CDR2 SYDVKM. CDR3 sequence (DNA): TGTGCCAGCAGTCCTAATCCGGGACATACGCAGTATTTT. Residues: CASSPNPGHTQYF.

This clonotype was seen at least ten times. The chain employs TRBV7-9 and TRBJ2-5; 8 bases agree with TRBD1. Germline lookup yields CDR1 SEHNR and CDR2 FQNEAQ (reference sequence). CDR3 length: 15 amino acids. After removal of 1 base from V and 0 bases from J, the junction contained 1 base not matched to a gene. The CDR3 reads CASSLGTGNQETQYF. The CDR3 bases are TGTGCCAGCAGCTTAGGGACAGGGAACCAAGAGACCCAGTACTTC.

The V and J genes are TRBV20-1 and TRBJ1-1; a possible D gene is TRBD1 (5 bases). Germline values: CDR1 DFQATT, CDR2 SNEGSKA (reference sequence). The CDR3 length is 15 residues. V dropped 5 bases and J dropped 3 bases, with 19 bases sitting between them. CDR3 DNA sequence: TGCAGTGCTGGACGGGGTGGGGGGATCGACACTGAAGCTTTCTTT. As protein: CSAGRGGGIDTEAFF.

This clonotype was detected many times. The chain links TRBV7-9 to TRBJ2-7; a weak D match, TRBD1 (5 bases). V was cut by 1 base and J by 6 bases, with 10 bases left in between. The CDR3 has 13 residues. The germline V gene encodes CDR1 SEHNR and CDR2 FQNEAQ (reference sequence). In DNA, the CDR3 is TGTGCCAGCAGCTTAGAGGCAGGGCGCGAGCAGTACTTC. It yields the protein CASSLEAGREQYF.

This clonotype has just a few counts. The chain combines TRBV6-4 with TRBJ1-1, with 8 bases that match TRBD1. Germline CDR1 is MRHNA and CDR2 is SNTAGT. V shed 4 bases and J 6 bases; nucleotides not matched to a gene: 7. This CDR3 contains 14 residues. Written as DNA, the CDR3 is TGTGCCAGCAGTGTACAGGGGGGTATGGCTGAAGCTTTCTTT. As protein: CASSVQGGMAEAFF.

The chain employs TRBV24-1 and TRBJ2-1; D perhaps matches TRBD2 (5 bases). The ends were cut back, 9 bases at V and 9 bases at J, with 14 bases in the middle. The CDR3 has 12 residues. The germline V gene encodes CDR1 KGHDR and CDR2 SFDVKD. The CDR3 spells CATSFEGGEQFF. CDR3 coding DNA: TGTGCCACCTCATTCGAAGGAGGTGAGCAGTTCTTC.